This TCR beta chain was observed in a study of shared clonotypes between healthy human individuals. The protocol was immunoSEQ multiplex PCR, while the TCRdb copy is restricted to in-frame clones and leaves out a portion. The sample carries roughly 2 million clones, almost 96% recorded once. This clone was counted between two and nine times. Other DNA sequences in this specimen translate into the identical CDR3. Sequenced input: naive CD4+ T cells sorted from blood. Subset specified: CD45RA+ positively selected. This receptor was taken from a young man in good health.

The CDR3 nucleotides read TGTGCCAGCAGCTCTCCAAACTATGGCTACACCTTC. Translated, it gives CASSSPNYGYTF. The rearrangement uses TRBV7-9 and TRBJ1-2; D is undetermined. There are 12 residues in the CDR3. Trimming took 4 bases from V and 2 from J, leaving 5 bases between them. CDR1 and CDR2 from the germline V gene are SEHNR and FQNEAQ (reference sequence).